This T cell receptor beta chain was recovered during a study of Ad26.COV2.S vaccination and SARS-CoV-2 variants. Study outcomes and limitations: There was a possibility that the TCR breadth and depth analyses underestimated total T cell responses. Participants given vaccine showed non-spike TCR breadth similar to that of placebo recipients.

Germline lookup yields CDR1 LGHDT and CDR2 YNNKEL (reference sequence). Trimming removed 1 base at V and 4 bases at J, with 13 bases between. The CDR3 consists of 16 residues. Clones were read by immunoSEQ multiplex PCR, and TCRdb kept only the in-frame ones, dropping some. The repertoire includes tens of thousands of clones, 83% of them detected once, and approximately 51% sits in the top ten. Comments on this clone: The antigen remains unidentified.

V gene TRBV3-1 (or the pseudogene TRBV3-2) combines with J gene TRBJ2-2; maybe TRBD1 (7 bases). The receptor was isolated from a human donor who had recovered from COVID-19. Sequencing was performed on peripheral blood, taken after recovery from COVID-19. Here the CDR3 reads CASSQGAGGITGELFF. The DNA of the CDR3 is TGTGCCAGCAGCCAAGGCGCAGGGGGGATCACCGGGGAGCTGTTTTTT.